This T cell receptor (beta chain) was sequenced for a study of CD8 T cells in ankylosing spondylitis. The study, taken as a whole, reports: It appeared that ankylosing spondylitis blood was characterized by a TCR beta motif of under ten highly homologous variants. Reportedly, disease-linked clones are significantly enriched in ankylosing spondylitis patients' matched synovial fluid.

In regard to this clonotype: Its target is unknown.

The CDR3 contains 14 residues. CDR1 and CDR2 from the germline V gene are SEHNR and FQNEAQ (reference sequence). The junction had 4 bases not matched to a gene; V was cut back by 3 bases and J by 2 bases. TCRdb analysed the 5' RACE reads with MiXCR anew, one entry per CDR3 protein. The sample lists under 450,000 distinct CDR3 sequences; approximately 20% were seen once. The sequence derives from a male donor with ankylosing spondylitis or in good health (not recorded which). Sample: blood, either unsorted or a sorted T cell fraction (not recorded which). The chain combines TRBV7-9 with TRBJ2-7; 7 bases map to TRBD1. DNA of the CDR3: TGTGCCAGCAGCTTTGGGACAGTTACCTACGAGCAGTACTTC. The encoded protein is CASSFGTVTYEQYF.